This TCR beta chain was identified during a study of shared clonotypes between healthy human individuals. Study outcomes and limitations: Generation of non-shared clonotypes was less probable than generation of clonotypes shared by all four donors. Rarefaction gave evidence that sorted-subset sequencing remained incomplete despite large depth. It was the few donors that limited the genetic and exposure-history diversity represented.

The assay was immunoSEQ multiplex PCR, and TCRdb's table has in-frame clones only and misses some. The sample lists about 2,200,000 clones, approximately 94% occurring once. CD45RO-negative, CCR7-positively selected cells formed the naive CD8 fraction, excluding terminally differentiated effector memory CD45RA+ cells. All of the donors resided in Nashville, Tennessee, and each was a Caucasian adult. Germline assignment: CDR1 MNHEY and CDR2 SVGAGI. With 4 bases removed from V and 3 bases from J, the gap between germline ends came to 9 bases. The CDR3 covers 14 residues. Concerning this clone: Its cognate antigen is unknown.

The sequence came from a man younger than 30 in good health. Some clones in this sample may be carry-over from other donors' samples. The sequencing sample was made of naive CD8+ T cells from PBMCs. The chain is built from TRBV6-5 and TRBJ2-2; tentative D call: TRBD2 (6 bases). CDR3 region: CASSFREDTGELFF. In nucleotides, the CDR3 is TGTGCCAGCAGTTTTAGGGAGGACACCGGGGAGCTGTTTTTT.